The rows below give T cell receptor beta chains drawn from one sample of a study of T cells in Graves' hyperthyroidism and ophthalmopathy. MiXCR, run by TCRdb on the multiplex PCR reads, gives a single entry per CDR3 protein. The repertoire includes approximately 480,000 distinct CDR3 sequences, 20% of them detected once, and less than 30% sits in the top ten. Sequencing input: blood. Every receptor here comes from a man aged 18 to 29 with Graves' hyperthyroidism. The CDR3 runs from the conserved cysteine through the conserved F or W. The D gene is left open where the match is weak. A clone size is listed for some rows: how often the clone was seen (once, few, many), or a class if it is expanded.

d_call	v_call	j_call	clone_size	cdr3_nt	cdr3_aa
-	TRBV9	TRBJ1-2	many	TGTGCCAGCAGCGTCGGTCTAGCTAACTATGGCTACACCTTC	CASSVGLANYGYTF
-	TRBV28	TRBJ1-2	many	TGTGCCAGCAGTCATCAGGGTGACTATGGCTACACCTTC	CASSHQGDYGYTF
-	TRBV10-3	TRBJ1-3	-	TGTGCCATCAGAGCAACAGGGCGCTCTGGAAACACCATATATTTT	CAIRATGRSGNTIYF
-	TRBV28	TRBJ1-1	-	TGTGCCAGCAGCCTTATCGGGACGGACGATGAAGCTTTCTTT	CASSLIGTDDEAFF
TRBD2	TRBV20-1	TRBJ2-5	-	TGCAGTGCGGACCCGGGTAGCGGGGGCCAAGAGACCCAGTACTTC	CSADPGSGGQETQYF
TRBD1	TRBV29-1	TRBJ2-5	few	TGCAGCTTCTCAGGACAGGGGGCAGGGGAGACCCAGTACTTC	CSFSGQGAGETQYF
TRBD2	TRBV20-1	TRBJ2-5	many	TGCAGTGCTCGAGCGGGGGGGGAGACCCAGTACTTC	CSARAGGETQYF
-	TRBV4-1	TRBJ1-1	few	TGCGCCAGCAGCCAAGATCGGGGGAAAACCATGAACACTGAAGCTTTCTTT	CASSQDRGKTMNTEAFF
-	TRBV3-1	TRBJ1-1	-	TGTGCCAGCAGCCAAGATCGCTGGCCGATAGTTGAAACTGAGGCTTTCTTT	CASSQDRWPIVETEAFF
-	TRBV7-9	TRBJ2-7	many	TGTGCCAGCAGCCCGAAGGACCTGCGGGAGCAGTACTTC	CASSPKDLREQYF
-	TRBV2	TRBJ2-5	many	TGTGCCAGCAGTCCCCCTCATTTGTCGTACCAAGAGACCCAGTACTTC	CASSPPHLSYQETQYF
-	TRBV4-1	TRBJ1-5	-	TGCGCCAGCAGCCAAGATAAAACAGGGAAGATGGGAATGTGTCAGCCCCAGCATTTT	CASSQDKTGKMGMCQPQHF
-	TRBV6-1	TRBJ2-5	-	TGTGCCAGCGGCAGGATCCAAGAGACCCAGTACTTC	CASGRIQETQYF
-	TRBV12-5	TRBJ1-5	few	TGTGCTAGTGGTTCCCATGGGAGCAATCAGCCCCAGCATTTT	CASGSHGSNQPQHF
-	TRBV6-5	TRBJ1-2	-	TGCGCCAGCTGTTCCTACTACGACAGCCCCCTCTATGGCTACACCTTC	CASCSYYDSPLYGYTF
-	TRBV7-2	TRBJ2-5	-	TGTGCCAGCAGCCCGAGCGGACTCCAAGAGACCCAGTACTTC	CASSPSGLQETQYF
-	TRBV29-1	TRBJ2-5	-	TGCAGCGTTGCGGGGGCACAACAAGAGACCCAGTACTTC	CSVAGAQQETQYF
-	TRBV6-1	TRBJ1-1	-	TGTGCCAGCAAGGTCGAGGGGATGAACACTGAAGCTTTCTTT	CASKVEGMNTEAFF
-	TRBV7-9	TRBJ1-2	many	TGTGCCAGCAGCGCGGGGGTTACCTATGGCTACACCTTC	CASSAGVTYGYTF
-	TRBV5-1	TRBJ2-2	-	TGCGCCAGCAGTCCCCGGACAGTCACCGGGGAGCTGTTTTTT	CASSPRTVTGELFF
-	TRBV6-1	TRBJ1-5	many	TGTGCCAGCAGTGAAGCGGGGGGCTGGAATCAGCCCCAGCATTTT	CASSEAGGWNQPQHF
-	TRBV28	TRBJ2-7	many	TGTGCCAGCAGTCTCAGGTCGGGCCCCGAGCAGTACTTC	CASSLRSGPEQYF
-	TRBV5-1	TRBJ1-1	-	TGCGCCAGCAGCTTGGCCCTTCGAGGCACTGAAGCTTTCTTT	CASSLALRGTEAFF
-	TRBV11-2	TRBJ2-2	-	TGTGCCAGCAGCTTCTTCGGCCTCTACACCGGGGAGCTGTTTTTT	CASSFFGLYTGELFF
TRBD1	TRBV6-1	TRBJ1-5	-	TGTGCCAGCGGGAAGGGGGCAAGAGGTAGTCAGCCCCAGCATTTT	CASGKGARGSQPQHF
-	TRBV30	TRBJ2-2	few	TGTGCCTGGAGTTACGATAACACCGGGGAGCTGTTTTTT	CAWSYDNTGELFF
TRBD2	TRBV28	TRBJ2-5	many	TGTGCCAGCAGCCCCACCTGGCGGGAGGACCAAGAGACCCAGTACTTC	CASSPTWREDQETQYF
TRBD2	TRBV7-3	TRBJ2-5	-	TGTGCCAGCAGCTTTCTAGCGGGGGGTCAGGGGACCCAGTACTTC	CASSFLAGGQGTQYF
TRBD1	TRBV11-2	TRBJ2-5	many	TGTGCCAGCAGCTTTGGGACAGGGTGGAGGGAGACCCAGTACTTC	CASSFGTGWRETQYF